This TCR beta chain was documented in a study of cytomegalovirus exposure and HLA in healthy donors. The wider study: Among the approximately 400 donors who were genotyped, about 80% fell in the genetic ancestry cluster that is associated with self-reported Caucasian donors. Study results and limitations: Reportedly, TCR beta sequences accurately predicted HLA-A and HLA-B alleles in most subjects. The authors confirmed in vitro that a few CMV-associated chains were specific for CMV antigens. Within an earlier analysis, most TCR beta V segments proved productive either about 87% or about 30% of the time.

With 60 Vbeta and 13 Jbeta primers, the PCR was carried out. Sequencing was performed with immunoSEQ multiplex PCR; in TCRdb, only in-frame clones are kept and a portion is missing. The repertoire holds approximately 280,000 clones, with roughly 90% as singletons. This CDR3 is built from 15 residues. V was pared by 3 bases and J by 6 bases, with 18 bases between. CDR1 is KGHSH and CDR2 is LQKENI in the germline V gene. This clone was seen more than once but under ten times. The antigen remains undetermined. The chain is built from TRBV18 and TRBJ2-7; D possibly corresponds to TRBD1 (5 bases). The TCR comes from a woman aged 18-29 years in good health and CMV-seronegative. Sequenced sample: PBMCs. The CDR3 loop reads CASSPEMQGSSEQYF. The CDR3 coding sequence is TGTGCCAGCTCACCGGAGATGCAGGGATCCAGCGAGCAGTACTTC.